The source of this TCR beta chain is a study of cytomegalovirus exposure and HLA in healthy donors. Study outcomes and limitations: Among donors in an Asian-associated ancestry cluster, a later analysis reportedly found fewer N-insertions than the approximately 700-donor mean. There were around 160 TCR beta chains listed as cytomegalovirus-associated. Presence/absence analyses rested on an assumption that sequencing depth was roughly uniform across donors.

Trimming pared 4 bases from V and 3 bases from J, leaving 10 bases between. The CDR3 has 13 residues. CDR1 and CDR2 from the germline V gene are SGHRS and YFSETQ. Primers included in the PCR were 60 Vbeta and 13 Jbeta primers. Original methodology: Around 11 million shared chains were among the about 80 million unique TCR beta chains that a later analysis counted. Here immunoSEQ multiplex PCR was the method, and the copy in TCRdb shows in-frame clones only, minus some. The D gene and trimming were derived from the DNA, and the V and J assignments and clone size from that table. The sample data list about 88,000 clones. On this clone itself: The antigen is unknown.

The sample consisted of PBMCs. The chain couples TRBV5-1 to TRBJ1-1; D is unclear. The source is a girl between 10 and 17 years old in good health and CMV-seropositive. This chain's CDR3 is CASSARLYTEAFF. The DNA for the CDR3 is TGCGCCAGCAGCGCCCGGTTGTACACTGAAGCTTTCTTT.